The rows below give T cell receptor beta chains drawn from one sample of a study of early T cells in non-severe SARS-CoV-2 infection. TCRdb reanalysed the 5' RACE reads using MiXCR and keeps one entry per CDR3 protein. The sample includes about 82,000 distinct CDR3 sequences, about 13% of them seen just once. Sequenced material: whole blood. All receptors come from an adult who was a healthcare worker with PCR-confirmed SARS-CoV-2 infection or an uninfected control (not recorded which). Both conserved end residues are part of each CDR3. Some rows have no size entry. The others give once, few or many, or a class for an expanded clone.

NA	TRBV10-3	CAISDRDRAYEQYF
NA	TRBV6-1	CASSEQAGPYNEQFF
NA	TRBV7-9	CASSRGTPTEAFF
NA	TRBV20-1	CSARTGLGRGNTEAFF
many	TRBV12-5	CASSREVSLGYTF
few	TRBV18	CASSPDITGTREETQYF
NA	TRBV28	CASSSGIRAEAFF
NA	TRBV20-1	CSASKYLAGGNTGELFF
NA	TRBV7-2	CASSTLALQETQYF
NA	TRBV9	CASSVGPAAGSQNIQYF
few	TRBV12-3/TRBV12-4	CASAATGGLVSGANVLTF
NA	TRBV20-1	CSALQGTKNIQYF
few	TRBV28	CASSPPQGNNIQYF
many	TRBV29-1	CSATGGSYNEQFF
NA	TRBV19	CASGISGRVYNEQFF
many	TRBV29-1	CSGLGPEAFF
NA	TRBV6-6	CASTPHSHEDEQYF
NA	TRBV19	CASSFVYGYTF
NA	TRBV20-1	CSARAGSSGNTIYF
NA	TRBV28	CASSFRLGKGPGNTIYF
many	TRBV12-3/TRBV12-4	CASSLATGTNEKLFF
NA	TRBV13	CASSLMGLAGGNTGELFF
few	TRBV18	CASSHGLAGHTDTQYF
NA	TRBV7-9	CAPGSGELFF
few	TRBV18	CASSSSGPDTQYF
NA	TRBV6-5	CASRRSRFELGTQYF
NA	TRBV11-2	CASSRRLAGALQGNEQFF
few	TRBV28	CASSPPGYTF
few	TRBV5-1	CASSLLVADTQYF
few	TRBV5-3	CARSCPGLAGVLLSYEQYF
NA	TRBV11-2	CASSLAAASGETQYF
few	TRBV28	CASSLPGNYGYTF
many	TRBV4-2	CASSQDRDRAAEAFF